Sequencing of this TCR beta chain was carried out in a study of response to subunit inactivated influenza vaccine. General observations from the study: Authors suggested that a seasonal influenza vaccination recruits few new T cells each time.

This clonotype was observed at least ten times. Its antigen is undetermined. Trimming pared 1 base from V and 5 bases from J, leaving 9 bases between. Germline V gene sequence: CDR1 SGHRS, CDR2 YFSETQ. The CDR3 is 13 amino acids. From the RT-PCR reads, TCRdb called clonotypes with MiXCR, one entry per CDR3 protein. Among hundreds of thousands of distinct CDR3 sequences, less than 10% were seen once, and the ten largest hold roughly 13%. The V gene is TRBV5-1, the J gene TRBJ2-5; possible D gene TRBD2, 5 bases. This sequence originates from a man in his fifties or sixties who received an inactivated influenza vaccine. Sample: PBMCs from blood, taken approximately 25 months after vaccination. This CDR3 reads CASSLPSMETQYF. The CDR3 DNA reads as TGCGCCAGCAGCTTGCCTAGCATGGAGACCCAGTACTTC.